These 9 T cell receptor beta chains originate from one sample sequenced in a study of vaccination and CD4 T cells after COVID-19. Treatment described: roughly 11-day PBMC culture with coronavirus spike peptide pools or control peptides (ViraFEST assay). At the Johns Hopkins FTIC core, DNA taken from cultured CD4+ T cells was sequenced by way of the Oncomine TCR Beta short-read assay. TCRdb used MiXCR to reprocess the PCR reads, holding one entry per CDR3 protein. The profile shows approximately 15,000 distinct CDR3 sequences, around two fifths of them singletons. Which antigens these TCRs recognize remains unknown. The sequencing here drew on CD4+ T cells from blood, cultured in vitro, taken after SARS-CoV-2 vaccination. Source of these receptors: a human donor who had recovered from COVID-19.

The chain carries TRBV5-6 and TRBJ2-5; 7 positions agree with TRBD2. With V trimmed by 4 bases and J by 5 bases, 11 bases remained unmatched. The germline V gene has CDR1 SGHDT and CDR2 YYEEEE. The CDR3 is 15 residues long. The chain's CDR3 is CASSPGGRSGETQYF. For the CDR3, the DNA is TGTGCCAGCAGCCCGGGAGGACGAAGCGGGGAGACCCAGTACTTC.

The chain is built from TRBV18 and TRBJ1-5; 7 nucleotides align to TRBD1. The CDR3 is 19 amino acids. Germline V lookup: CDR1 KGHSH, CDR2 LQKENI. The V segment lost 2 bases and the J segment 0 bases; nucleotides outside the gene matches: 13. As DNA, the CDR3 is TGTGCCAGCTCACCAATTGGGGGGTCAGGGGGAAATAGCAATCAGCCCCAGCATTTT. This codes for CASSPIGGSGGNSNQPQHF.

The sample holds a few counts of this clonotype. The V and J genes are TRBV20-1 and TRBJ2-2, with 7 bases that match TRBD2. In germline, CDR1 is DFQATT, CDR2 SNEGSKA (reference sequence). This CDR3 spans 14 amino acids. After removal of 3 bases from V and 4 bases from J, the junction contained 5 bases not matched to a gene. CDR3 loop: CSASPGRGTGELFF. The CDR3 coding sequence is TGCAGTGCTAGCCCGGGGAGGGGCACCGGGGAGCTGTTTTTT.

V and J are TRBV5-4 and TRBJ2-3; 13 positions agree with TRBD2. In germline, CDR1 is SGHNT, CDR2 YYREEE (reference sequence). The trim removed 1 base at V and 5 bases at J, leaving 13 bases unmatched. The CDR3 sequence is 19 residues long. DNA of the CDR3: TGTGCCAGCAGCTTGAGGCGTTTACTAGCGGGAGGGCCGGGAGATACGCAGTATTTT. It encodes CASSLRRLLAGGPGDTQYF.

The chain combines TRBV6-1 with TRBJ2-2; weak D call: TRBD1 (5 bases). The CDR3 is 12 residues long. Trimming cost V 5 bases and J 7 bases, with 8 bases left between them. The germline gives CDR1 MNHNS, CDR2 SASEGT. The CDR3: CASSKGIGELFF. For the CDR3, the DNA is TGTGCCAGCAGTAAGGGGATCGGGGAGCTGTTTTTT.

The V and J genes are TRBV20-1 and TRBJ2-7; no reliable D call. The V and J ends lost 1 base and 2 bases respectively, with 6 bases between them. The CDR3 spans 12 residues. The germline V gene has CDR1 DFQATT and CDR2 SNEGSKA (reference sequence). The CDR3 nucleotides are TGCAGTGCTAGAGGACTGGCCTACGAGCAGTACTTC. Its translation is CSARGLAYEQYF.

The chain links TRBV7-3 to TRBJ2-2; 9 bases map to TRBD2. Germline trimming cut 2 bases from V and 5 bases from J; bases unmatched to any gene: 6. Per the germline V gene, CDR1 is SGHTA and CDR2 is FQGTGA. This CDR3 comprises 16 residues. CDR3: CASSLVAGASTGELFF. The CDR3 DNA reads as TGTGCCAGCAGCTTAGTAGCGGGAGCCTCGACCGGGGAGCTGTTTTTT.

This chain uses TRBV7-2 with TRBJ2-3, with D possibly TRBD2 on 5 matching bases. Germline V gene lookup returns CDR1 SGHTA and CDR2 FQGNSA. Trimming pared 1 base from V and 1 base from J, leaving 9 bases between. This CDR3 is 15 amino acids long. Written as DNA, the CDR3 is TGTGCCAGCAGCTTAGGAGGGCATCGCACAGATACGCAGTATTTT. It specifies CASSLGGHRTDTQYF. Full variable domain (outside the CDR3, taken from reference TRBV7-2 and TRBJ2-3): GAGVSQSPSNKVTEKGKDVELRCDPISGHTALYWYRQSLGQGLEFLIYFQGNSAPDKSGLPSDRFSAERTGGSVSTLTIQRTQQEDSAVYLCASSLGGHRTDTQYFGPGTRLTVL.

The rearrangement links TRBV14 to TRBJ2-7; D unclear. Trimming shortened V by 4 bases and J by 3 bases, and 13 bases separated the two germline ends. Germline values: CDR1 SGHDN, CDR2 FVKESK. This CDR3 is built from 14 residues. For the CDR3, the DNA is TGTGCCAGCAGCCGAGGACCGACCGGCTACGAGCAGTACTTC. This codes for CASSRGPTGYEQYF. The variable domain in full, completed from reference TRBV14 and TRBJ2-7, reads EAGVTQFPSHSVIEKGQTVTLRCDPISGHDNLYWYRRVMGKEIKFLLHFVKESKQDESGMPNNRFLAERTGGTYSTLKVQPAELEDSGVYFCASSRGPTGYEQYFGPGTRLTVT.